A selection of T cell receptor beta chains follows, all from one sample in a study of shared clonotypes between healthy human individuals. Sequencing used immunoSEQ multiplex PCR; TCRdb keeps in-frame clones, though not all of them. The sample contains about 490,000 clones, around 80% of which appear only once. Sequenced input: PBMCs. The receptor source for this set is a woman aged 40 to 55 in good health. Some clones in this sample may be carry-over from other donors' samples. Each CDR3 is given with its conserved first and last residue. Each record gives: J gene, V gene, D gene, clone size, CDR3 DNA, CDR3 protein. D genes are given only for firm matches. Some rows mark clone size as missing; the rest say once, few, many or name a class of expanded clone.

TRBJ2-3	TRBV5-1	TRBD2	.	TGCGCCAGCAGCTCACTCTTAGCGGGAGCAAGCACAGATACGCAGTATTTT	CASSSLLAGASTDTQYF
TRBJ2-1	TRBV27	.	.	TGTGCCAGCAGTTTTGAGGGCCCCTTCTACAATGAGCAGTTCTTC	CASSFEGPFYNEQFF
TRBJ2-3	TRBV6-5	.	.	TGTGCCAGCAGTTACAGGGGTCCTAGCACAGATACGCAGTATTTT	CASSYRGPSTDTQYF
TRBJ1-2	TRBV6-5	.	.	TGTGCCAGCAGTTACAAGGTTGACTATGGCTACACCTTC	CASSYKVDYGYTF
TRBJ1-5	TRBV28	.	.	TGTGCCAGCAGTTTAGGGGACGGGGAAGGGAATCAGCCCCAGCATTTT	CASSLGDGEGNQPQHF
TRBJ2-5	TRBV6-6	.	.	TGTGCCAGCAGTTACTATGCCGGTGAGACCCAGTACTTC	CASSYYAGETQYF
TRBJ2-7	TRBV15	TRBD2	.	TGTGCCACCAGCGGTCCGGGACTAGCGGGAGAGTACGAGCAGTACTTC	CATSGPGLAGEYEQYF
TRBJ1-1	TRBV10-1	TRBD1	.	TGCGCCAGCAGTGGACAGGGGGGAACTGAAGCTTTCTTT	CASSGQGGTEAFF
TRBJ2-1	TRBV5-4	TRBD2	.	TGTGCCAGCAGCCGTGGTACAGCGGGAGCCCACAATGAGCAGTTCTTC	CASSRGTAGAHNEQFF
TRBJ2-5	TRBV7-9	.	.	TGTGCCAGCACCCGGGACACACAAGAGACCCAGTACTTC	CASTRDTQETQYF
TRBJ1-4	TRBV5-1	.	.	TGCGCCAGCAGCTTGGGACCCCTTGGGGAAAAACTGTTTTTT	CASSLGPLGEKLFF
TRBJ1-2	TRBV28	.	few	TGTGCCAGCAGTTTAGAAAGAGGGCGCAACTATGGCTACACCTTC	CASSLERGRNYGYTF
TRBJ2-7	TRBV27	.	.	TGTGCCACAGGGATTGGGGGGTCTCTCGAGCAGTACTTC	CATGIGGSLEQYF
TRBJ2-7	TRBV25-1	TRBD1	.	TGTGCCAGCAGTGAACATACAGGGGACGAGCAGTACTTC	CASSEHTGDEQYF
TRBJ2-5	TRBV7-6	TRBD1	.	TGTGCCAGCAGCCGCTATACAGGGGGCCTTCAAGAGACCCAGTACTTC	CASSRYTGGLQETQYF
TRBJ2-7	TRBV28	.	many	TGTGCCAGCAGTGGACGATCCGGGCGGTTCTACGAGCAGTACTTC	CASSGRSGRFYEQYF
TRBJ2-2	TRBV19	TRBD2	.	TGTGCCAGTAGTGCGACTAGCGGGAACACCGGGGAGCTGTTTTTT	CASSATSGNTGELFF
TRBJ1-1	TRBV30	.	few	TGTGCCTGGAGTGAAACTGAAGCTTTCTTT	CAWSETEAFF
TRBJ2-2	TRBV7-3	TRBD2	.	TGTGCCAGCAGCTTAGCGTCAGGGCAGAGCGGGAAGCTGTTTTTT	CASSLASGQSGKLFF
TRBJ2-1	TRBV9	TRBD2	few	TGTGCCAGCGGAACCGGGACTAGGGCCAATGAGCAGTTCTTC	CASGTGTRANEQFF
TRBJ1-2	TRBV4-3	TRBD1	.	TGCGCCAGCAGCCAAGATCAGGGACAGGGCTATGGCTACACCTTC	CASSQDQGQGYGYTF
TRBJ2-7	TRBV28	.	.	TGTGCCAGCTTTGACAGGTACTCCTACGAGCAGTACTTC	CASFDRYSYEQYF
TRBJ2-2	TRBV19	.	few	TGTGCCAGTAGTGGGGGGATCAACACCGGGGAGCTGTTTTTT	CASSGGINTGELFF
TRBJ2-1	TRBV5-8	.	.	TGTGCCAGCAGACGTCGGGGCCTACCAACTAATGAGCAGTTCTTC	CASRRRGLPTNEQFF
TRBJ1-2	TRBV5-4	TRBD1	.	TGTGCCAGCAGCCCGGGACAGATTAACTATGGCTACACCTTC	CASSPGQINYGYTF
TRBJ2-2	TRBV7-9	.	.	TGTGCCAGCAGCTTGGAAGGACGGGCCGGGGAGCTGTTTTTT	CASSLEGRAGELFF
TRBJ2-1	TRBV5-1	.	.	TGCGCCAGCAGCTTGGCGGGAGTAGGGCAGTTCTTC	CASSLAGVGQFF
TRBJ2-7	TRBV10-2	TRBD2	.	TGCGCCAGCAGCCTAGCGGGAGAGGGCGAGCAGTACTTC	CASSLAGEGEQYF
TRBJ2-6	TRBV18	.	.	TGTGCCAGCTCACCAACGAGGATCTCTGGGGCCAACGTCCTGACTTTC	CASSPTRISGANVLTF
TRBJ2-7	TRBV28	TRBD1	.	TGTGCCAGCAGCGAAACCTCAGGGGGCCTCTACGAGCAGTACTTC	CASSETSGGLYEQYF
TRBJ2-1	TRBV9	TRBD1	.	TGTGCCAGCAGCGTAGGGGACAGGGTTGGTGAGCAGTTCTTC	CASSVGDRVGEQFF
TRBJ2-3	TRBV9	.	.	TGTGCCAGCAGCGTAGACGAAACTAGCACAGATACGCAGTATTTT	CASSVDETSTDTQYF
TRBJ2-2	TRBV5-6	TRBD1	.	TGTGCCAGCAGCAAAAGACAGGGGAGTGACACCGGGGAGCTGTTTTTT	CASSKRQGSDTGELFF
TRBJ1-2	TRBV20-1	.	many	TGCAGTGCCCGGAAGGACTATGGCTACACCTTC	CSARKDYGYTF
TRBJ2-2	TRBV5-1	.	.	TGCGCCAGCGAAACTGACGGGGGCGCAGGGGCCACCGGGGAGCTGTTTTTT	CASETDGGAGATGELFF
TRBJ1-3	TRBV9	.	.	TGTGCCAGCAGCCCCCAGGGAACTGGAAACACCATATATTTT	CASSPQGTGNTIYF
TRBJ2-1	TRBV18	TRBD2	.	TGTGCCAGCTCACCCGCCGGGACTAGCGGGAGCAATGAGCAGTTCTTC	CASSPAGTSGSNEQFF
TRBJ1-1	TRBV6-4	TRBD1	few	TGTGCCAGCGCGGACAGGGACGACACTGAAGCTTTCTTT	CASADRDDTEAFF
TRBJ2-7	TRBV5-1	.	.	TGCGCCAGCAGCCATCCGGACAGCAACTACGAGCAGTACTTC	CASSHPDSNYEQYF
TRBJ2-7	TRBV28	TRBD1	.	TGTGCCAGCAGTTTATGGGGTCAGGGGGCGCCTGAGCAGTACTTC	CASSLWGQGAPEQYF
TRBJ2-5	TRBV6-1	TRBD2	.	TGTGCCAGCAAAGGTCTGCACGCGGGAGGGACCCAGTACTTC	CASKGLHAGGTQYF
TRBJ1-1	TRBV9	.	.	TGTGCCAGCAGCGTAGAAGCCAGGGGAGGCACTGAAGCTTTCTTT	CASSVEARGGTEAFF
TRBJ2-1	TRBV4-1	TRBD2	once	TGCGCCAGCAGCCAAATGGGGCGGGGGAGGCAGTTCTTC	CASSQMGRGRQFF
TRBJ2-7	TRBV7-9	.	.	TGTGCCAGCCGATCAGAGGGACACCGACAGTACTTC	CASRSEGHRQYF
TRBJ2-7	TRBV6-5	.	once	TGTGCCAGCAGTTCGGCGGCAGGAAGCTACGAGCAGTACTTC	CASSSAAGSYEQYF
TRBJ1-1	TRBV19	.	.	TGTGCCAGTAGTATTGAGGGGAGCGACACTGAAGCTTTCTTT	CASSIEGSDTEAFF
TRBJ2-1	TRBV11-3	TRBD2	once	TGTGCCAGCAGCGCACCGGGACTAGCGACCGAGCAGTTCTTC	CASSAPGLATEQFF
TRBJ2-7	TRBV11-1	.	few	TGTGCCAGCAGCTTCGATCTCCCCCAGGAACGACAGACCTACGAGCAGTACTTC	CASSFDLPQERQTYEQYF
TRBJ2-5	TRBV9	TRBD1	.	TGTGCCAGCAGCGTAGGTCACAGGGGGAGCCAAGAGACCCAGTACTTC	CASSVGHRGSQETQYF
TRBJ2-2	TRBV11-3	.	.	TGTGCCAGCAGCTTAGCGGGCCCTCCGAACACCGGGGAGCTGTTTTTT	CASSLAGPPNTGELFF
TRBJ2-2	TRBV7-2	.	once	TGTGCCAGCAGCTTAGCGTGGGAGGTGGTTTCCACCGGGGAGCTGTTTTTT	CASSLAWEVVSTGELFF
TRBJ2-7	TRBV5-4	TRBD1	.	TGTGCCAGCCGCCGGGACAGGGAGTCTGACGAGCAGTACTTC	CASRRDRESDEQYF
TRBJ2-4	TRBV28	.	.	TGTGCCAGCAGTTTCCCCGGACTAGCCAAAAACATTCAGTACTTC	CASSFPGLAKNIQYF
TRBJ2-6	TRBV7-2	.	few	TGTGCCAGCAGCTTAAGTCTCTTCGGACTCTCTGGGGCCAACGTCCTGACTTTC	CASSLSLFGLSGANVLTF
TRBJ2-7	TRBV9	TRBD2	once	TGTGCCAGCAGCGGATACCCCCGGGAGGTCCACGAGCAGTACTTC	CASSGYPREVHEQYF